This TCR beta chain originates from a study of T cell repertoires in cytomegalovirus infection. Study conclusions and caveats: HLA-C-restricted CMV-specific TCR beta clonotypes were dominant in the ex vivo response.

The germline gives CDR1 SQVTM, CDR2 ANQGSEA. CDR3 length: 16 amino acids. Trimming shortened V by 0 bases and J by 0 bases, and 12 bases separated the two germline ends. Remarks on this clonotype: Antigen: not known.

Using its own MiXCR run on the reads, TCRdb lists one record per CDR3 protein. Among hundreds of thousands of distinct CDR3 sequences listed, roughly 26% were seen once. Sequenced sample: CD8+ T cells from PBMCs. V is TRBV29-1 and J is TRBJ2-4, with D uncertain. The sequence came from a human donor in good health (CMV status not recorded). Some clones in this sample may be carry-over from other donors' samples. CDR3 region: CSVEDIRPLAKNIQYF. The CDR3 coding sequence is TGCAGCGTTGAAGATATTCGGCCCCTAGCCAAAAACATTCAGTACTTC. The entire variable domain, with the rest obtained from reference TRBV29-1 and TRBJ2-4, is as follows: SAVISQKPSRDICQRGTSLTIQCQVDSQVTMMFWYRQQPGQSLTLIATANQGSEATYESGFVIDKFPISRPNLTFSTLTVSNMSPEDSSIYLCSVEDIRPLAKNIQYFGAGTRLSVL.